The 5 T cell receptor beta chains below were found in one sample sequenced in a study of metastatic and nonmetastatic thyroid tumors. TCRdb called clones again from the PCR reads with MiXCR. The sample contains roughly 14,000 clones, approximately 32% of which appear only once. The entire patient cohort was treatment-naive prior to thyroid surgery. Sequencing input: tumor tissue. Every receptor here comes from a male donor with papillary thyroid cancer or a benign thyroid nodule (not recorded which). Some clones in this sample may be carry-over from other donors' samples.

This clone is medium-sized in the sample. The chain carries TRBV11-3 and TRBJ2-2; D is uncertain. Trimming cost V 5 bases and J 1 base, with 11 bases left between them. Germline values: CDR1 SGHNT, CDR2 YENEEA. This CDR3 has 15 residues. The CDR3 DNA reads TGTGCCAGCAGCCGAGGCGGTAGGAACACCGGGGAGCTGTTTTTT. Amino acids: CASSRGGRNTGELFF.

V is TRBV6-2 or TRBV6-3 and J is TRBJ2-7; TRBD2 is a possible D gene (7 bases). Trimming took 7 bases from V and 5 from J, leaving 18 bases between them. CDR1 and CDR2 (germline): MNHEY, SVGEGT. This CDR3 spans 14 amino acids. The CDR3: CASNPWGGLNEQYF. As DNA, the CDR3 is TGTGCCAGCAATCCTTGGGGGGGCTTGAACGAGCAGTACTTC.

Judged by abundance, this clone is medium-sized. The genes are TRBV11-3 and TRBJ1-2; the D is unclear. V lost 0 bases and J 8 bases, leaving 7 bases between the germline ends. Per the germline V gene, CDR1 is SGHNT and CDR2 is YENEEA. The CDR3 contains 12 residues. In DNA form, the CDR3 reads TGTGCCAGCAGCTTAGAAGGCGACGGCTACACCTTC. Its protein is CASSLEGDGYTF.

Many counts were recorded for this clone. The genes are TRBV19 and TRBJ2-6, with D hard to call. The V gene lost 7 bases and the J gene lost 0 bases, with 10 bases spanning the gap. Germline V gene lookup returns CDR1 LNHDA and CDR2 SQIVND (reference sequence). The CDR3 contains 15 residues. As DNA, the CDR3 is TGTGCCAGTACTAGAGTGGTCTCTGGGGCCAACGTCCTGACTTTC. Translated, it gives CASTRVVSGANVLTF.

Many counts were recorded for this clone. V and J are TRBV20-1 and TRBJ2-3, with no clear D. This CDR3 has 14 residues. CDR1 is DFQATT and CDR2 is SNEGSKA in the germline V gene (reference sequence). V lost 0 bases and J 4 bases, leaving 11 bases between the germline ends. CDR3 sequence reads: CSARDWAGPDTQYF. For the CDR3, the DNA is TGCAGTGCTAGAGATTGGGCTGGTCCAGATACGCAGTATTTT.